This T cell receptor (beta chain) was found in a study of PD-1 blockade in mismatch repair-deficient tumors (dated by TCRdb to about 2017). Study-wide context: Between late 2013 and 2016, the trial enrolled roughly 80 consecutive patients with roughly eleven types of mismatch repair-deficient cancer, all of whom had received prior treatment and were progressing. Tumor-associated T cell clones in the peripheral blood of patients responding to PD-1 blockade were tracked using deep sequencing of TCR CDR3 regions.

Mismatch repair deficiency in every enrolled patient was established by polymerase chain reaction or immunohistochemistry. TCR sequencing was carried out for a few patients who responded to pembrolizumab therapy. In the phase II trial, pembrolizumab PD-1 blockade was tested prospectively in advanced mismatch repair-deficient cancers, no matter which tissue of origin the cancers came from. Peripheral blood T cell samples were gathered serially, both before PD-1 blockade started and at multiple time points afterward. Blood sampling times were reported as weeks after the first pembrolizumab dose. What the work shows at the level of the full study, not this receptor alone: Rapid expansion after pembrolizumab followed by contraction, generally before radiologic responses, was shown by tumor-resident clones, which were often undetectable in blood before treatment.

Points on this clone: This receptor's antigen is unknown. No base qualities exist here, and no much larger clone lies one base off it.

Receptor amplification or capture employed the immunoSEQ multiplex PCR assay. As stored in TCRdb, this immuneACCESS dataset retains in-frame rearrangements with V and J assigned. A fraction of the clones does not appear; measured against another copy, unresolved V genes explain less than half of the discrepancy, and the remainder lacks a known reason. The sample contains some 130,000 clones, about nine tenths of them found a single time. The leading ten clones occupy 10% to 15% of the sample. CDR3 length: 14 amino acids, cysteine to phenylalanine. Of the read, only the CDR3 DNA is kept; its 42 bases are in frame from base 1. From the germline V gene (reference sequence), CDR1 is SEHNR and CDR2 is FQNEAQ. Trimming removed 5 bases from V and 2 bases from J; the gene matches leave 6 bases unexplained.

Sequenced material: peripheral blood, taken approximately 72 weeks after starting pembrolizumab. This clonotype was obtained from an adult with mismatch repair-deficient cancer. The sequence is built from TRBV7-9 and TRBJ2-7, with 7 bases in between that match TRBD2. The CDR3 has the sequence CASSPSGKAYEQYF. The DNA is as follows: TGTGCCAGCAGCCCGAGCGGGAAAGCCTACGAGCAGTACTTC.